This T cell receptor beta chain was captured by sequencing in a study of PD-L1 blockade in urothelial cancer. Background on the study: Patients initiated atezolizumab in 2014 at 1,200 mg intravenously every 3 weeks. Bladder-origin urothelial cancer in males covered twenty-five of 29 patients. Treatment start was followed by blood analysis at 3 weeks (second dose) and again at 6 weeks.

This CDR3 has 14 residues. Germline-derived CDR1 and CDR2 are MGHDK and SYGVNS. The V and J ends lost 5 bases and 6 bases respectively, with 14 bases between them. Assay used: immunoSEQ multiplex PCR; TCRdb lists only in-frame clones, some missing. The sample shows about 69,000 clones, around nine tenths of them seen only once. Sequenced material: PBMCs, taken around atezolizumab (anti-PD-L1) treatment. This TCR was sampled from a man aged 55 to 70 with urothelial cancer. This rearrangement joins TRBV25-1 to TRBJ2-1; TRBD2 might be the D (5 bases). CDR3 protein: CASSRAGPGNEQFF. CDR3 coding DNA: TGTGCCAGCAGTAGGGCGGGTCCAGGCAATGAGCAGTTCTTC.